The entry below gives a single TCR beta chain sequence along with its context. The sample originates from a study of blood T cell repertoires in COVID-19. Data came from immunoSEQ multiplex PCR; TCRdb stores just in-frame clones and leaves some out. The sample contains tens of thousands of clones, roughly 85% of which appear only once. The clonotype comes from a man aged 35-49 years with acute or convalescent COVID-19. The sequencing sample was made of peripheral blood.

This CDR3 reads CASSLNSGDPGEQFF. CDR3 in DNA: TGTGCCAGCAGCTTAAACAGCGGGGACCCGGGGGAGCAGTTCTTC. V is TRBV7-3 and J is TRBJ2-1, with TRBD2 identical over 7 bases. V gave up 1 base and J gave up 10 bases; unmatched junction bases: 10. The CDR3 runs to 15 residues. CDR1 and CDR2 from the germline V gene are SGHTA and FQGTGA.